This TCR beta chain came from a study of blood T cell repertoires in COVID-19. At the level of the study: PBMCs, B-cell-depleted T cells, or T cells were the source of the cDNA or gDNA that made up the material.

Participants came from some 23 US areas, aged roughly 18 to 89 years. Allocation to cohorts depended on clinical history reported by the participants. In the 2 weeks before study entry, exposed participants met a COVID-19 case, which was PCR-confirmed or clinician-diagnosed. Sequencing used immunoSEQ multiplex PCR; TCRdb keeps in-frame clones, though not all of them. The data contain 140,000 to 150,000 clones, approximately 90% of them singletons. The CDR3 sequence is 14 residues long. Germline V CDR1 and CDR2: SQVTM, ANQGSEA. The V gene end was trimmed by 8 bases and the J gene end by 6 bases; junction bases not matched to a gene: 12.

This TCR was sampled from a middle-aged woman who had been exposed to COVID-19. The material sequenced was PBMCs or T cells enriched from blood (not recorded which). J is TRBJ1-1 and V is TRBV29-1, with TRBD1 matching over 10 bases. CDR3 nucleotides: TGCAGCTGTGAATCCGGGACAGGGGTATCTGAAGCTTTCTTT. Protein sequence: CSCESGTGVSEAFF. The entire variable domain, with the rest obtained from reference TRBV29-1 and TRBJ1-1, is as follows: SAVISQKPSRDICQRGTSLTIQCQVDSQVTMMFWYRQQPGQSLTLIATANQGSEATYESGFVIDKFPISRPNLTFSTLTVSNMSPEDSSIYLCSCESGTGVSEAFFGQGTRLTVV.